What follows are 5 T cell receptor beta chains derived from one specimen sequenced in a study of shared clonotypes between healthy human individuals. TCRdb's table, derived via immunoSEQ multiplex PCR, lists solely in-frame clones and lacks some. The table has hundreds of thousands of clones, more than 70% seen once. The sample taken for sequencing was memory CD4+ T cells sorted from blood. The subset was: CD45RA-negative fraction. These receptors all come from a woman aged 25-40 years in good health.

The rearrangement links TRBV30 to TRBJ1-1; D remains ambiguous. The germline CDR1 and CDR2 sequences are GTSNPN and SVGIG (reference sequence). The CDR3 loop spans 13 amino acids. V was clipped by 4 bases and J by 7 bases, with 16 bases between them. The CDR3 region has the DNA TGTGCCTGGACCCATGGCCGTTTTAATGAAGCTTTCTTT. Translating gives CAWTHGRFNEAFF.

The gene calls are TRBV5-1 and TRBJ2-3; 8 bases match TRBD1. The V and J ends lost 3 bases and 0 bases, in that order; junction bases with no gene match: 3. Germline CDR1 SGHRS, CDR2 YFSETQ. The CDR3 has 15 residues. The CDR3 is CASSYTGGSTDTQYF. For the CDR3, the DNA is TGCGCCAGCAGCTACACAGGGGGGAGCACAGATACGCAGTATTTT.

The CDR3 sequence is CASSFQGGYSYEQYF. CDR3 nucleotides: TGTGCCAGCAGCTTTCAGGGCGGTTACTCCTACGAGCAGTACTTC. The rearrangement joins TRBV7-8 to TRBJ2-7; D is perhaps TRBD1 (5 bases). Trimming cost V 3 bases and J 0 bases, with 12 bases left between them. The CDR3 contains 15 residues. Germline values: CDR1 SGHVS, CDR2 FQNEAQ.

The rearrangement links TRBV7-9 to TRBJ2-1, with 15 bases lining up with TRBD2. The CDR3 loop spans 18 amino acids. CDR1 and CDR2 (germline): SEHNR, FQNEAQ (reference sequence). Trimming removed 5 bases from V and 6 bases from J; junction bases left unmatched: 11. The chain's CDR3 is CASSVFPGLAGGPNEQFF. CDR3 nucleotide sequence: TGTGCCAGCAGCGTTTTCCCGGGACTAGCGGGAGGTCCCAATGAGCAGTTCTTC.

The DNA of the CDR3 is TGCGCCAGCAGCTTGGGGTCGGGCAGGGGGCCCCGCACAGATACGCAGTATTTT. Translating it yields CASSLGSGRGPRTDTQYF. V is TRBV5-1 and J is TRBJ2-3, with TRBD1 matching over 8 bases. The CDR3 contains 18 residues. Looked up from germline, CDR1 is SGHRS and CDR2 is YFSETQ. J gave up 1 base and V 0 bases, and 10 bases lay outside the gene matches. Combining the CDR3 with reference TRBV5-1 and TRBJ2-3 gives the whole variable domain KAGVTQTPRYLIKTRGQQVTLSCSPISGHRSVSWYQQTPGQGLQFLFEYFSETQRNKGNFPGRFSGRQFSNSRSEMNVSTLELGDSALYLCASSLGSGRGPRTDTQYFGPGTRLTVL.